Sequencing of this T cell receptor (beta chain) was carried out in a study of blood T cells in healthy people across ages. Study at large: Per two T cells, about one barcoded beta molecule was captured through template switching. Study-level points and caveats: Diversity estimates from one million T cells were considered underestimates. The recorded TCR beta diversity per million T cells decreased in a roughly linear manner with age.

This CDR3 has 13 residues. CDR1 is SQVTM, CDR2 ANQGSEA, per germline. Primed by a sample-barcoded 5' primer and a J-beta primer mix, a second PCR proceeded for 7 to 11 cycles. From the 5' RACE reads, TCRdb called clonotypes with MiXCR, one entry per CDR3 protein. The table includes over 500,000 distinct CDR3 sequences, around 50% detected once. A note on this clonotype: Its antigen is undetermined.

The sequence came from an elderly woman in good health. The sequenced sample consisted of blood. This chain joins TRBV29-1 and TRBJ2-5; D tentatively reads TRBD1 or TRBD2 (7 bases each). Near its end, the DNA agrees better with TRBJ2-7, so the J call may be wrong. The DNA for the CDR3 is TGCAGCGTTGATGTTCAGGGGGGGCGCGAGCAGTACTTC. This codes for CSVDVQGGREQYF.